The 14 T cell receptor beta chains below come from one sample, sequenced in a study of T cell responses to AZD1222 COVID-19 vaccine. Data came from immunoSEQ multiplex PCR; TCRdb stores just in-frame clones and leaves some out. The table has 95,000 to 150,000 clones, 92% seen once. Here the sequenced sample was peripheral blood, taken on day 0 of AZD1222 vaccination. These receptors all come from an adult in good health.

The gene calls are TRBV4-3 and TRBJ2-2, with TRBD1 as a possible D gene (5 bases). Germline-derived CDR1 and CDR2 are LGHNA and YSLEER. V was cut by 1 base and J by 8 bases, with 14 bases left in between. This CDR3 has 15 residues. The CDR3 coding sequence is TGCGCCAGCAGCCAAGTAGACAGTCGTCGTGGGGAGCTGTTTTTT. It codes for CASSQVDSRRGELFF.

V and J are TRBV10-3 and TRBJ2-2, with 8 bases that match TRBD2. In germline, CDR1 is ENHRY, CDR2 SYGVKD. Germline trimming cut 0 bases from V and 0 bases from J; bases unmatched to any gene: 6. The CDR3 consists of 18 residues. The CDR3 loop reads CAISESGSGASNTGELFF. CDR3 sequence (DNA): TGTGCCATCAGTGAGTCTGGTAGCGGGGCATCGAACACCGGGGAGCTGTTTTTT.

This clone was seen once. The CDR3 DNA reads as TGTGCCAGCGCCTGGGGGGACAATGAAAAACTGTTTTTT. Translated: CASAWGDNEKLFF. The chain combines TRBV12-3 or TRBV12-4 with TRBJ1-4, with D possibly being TRBD1 (5 bases). V was trimmed by 8 bases and J by 5 bases, leaving 12 bases between them. The CDR3 spans 13 residues.

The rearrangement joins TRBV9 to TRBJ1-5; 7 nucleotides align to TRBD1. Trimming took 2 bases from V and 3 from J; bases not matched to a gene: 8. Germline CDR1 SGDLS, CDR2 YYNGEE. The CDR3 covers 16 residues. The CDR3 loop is CASSVQDRAPNQPQHF. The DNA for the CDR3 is TGTGCCAGCAGCGTTCAAGACAGGGCCCCCAATCAGCCCCAGCATTTT.

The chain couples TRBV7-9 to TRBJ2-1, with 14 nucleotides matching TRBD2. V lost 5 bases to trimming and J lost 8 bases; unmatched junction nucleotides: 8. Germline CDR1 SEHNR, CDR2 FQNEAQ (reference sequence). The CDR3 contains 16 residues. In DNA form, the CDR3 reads TGTGCCAGCAGCCCTCCGGGACTAGCGGGAGTCGATGAGCAGTTCTTC. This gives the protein CASSPPGLAGVDEQFF.

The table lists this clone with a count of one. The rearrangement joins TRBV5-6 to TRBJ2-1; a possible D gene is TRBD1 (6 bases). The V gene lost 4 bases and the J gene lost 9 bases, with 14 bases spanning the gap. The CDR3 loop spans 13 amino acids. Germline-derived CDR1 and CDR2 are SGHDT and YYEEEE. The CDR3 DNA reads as TGTGCCAGCAGCGTAACAGGGATCGGTGAGCAGTTCTTC. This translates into CASSVTGIGEQFF.

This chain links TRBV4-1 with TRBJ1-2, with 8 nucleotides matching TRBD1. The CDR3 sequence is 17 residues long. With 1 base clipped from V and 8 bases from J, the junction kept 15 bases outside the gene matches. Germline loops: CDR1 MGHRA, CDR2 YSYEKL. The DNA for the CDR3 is TGCGCCAGCAGCCAAGGGGGGACAGGAGGGATGTTGCGGGGCTACACCTTC. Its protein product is CASSQGGTGGMLRGYTF.

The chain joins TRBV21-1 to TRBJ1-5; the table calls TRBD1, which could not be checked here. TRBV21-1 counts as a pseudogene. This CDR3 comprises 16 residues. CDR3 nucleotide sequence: TGTGCCAGCAGCAAAGAAGGCAGGGGGAGGAGTCAGCCCCAGCATTTT. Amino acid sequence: CASSKEGRGRSQPQHF.

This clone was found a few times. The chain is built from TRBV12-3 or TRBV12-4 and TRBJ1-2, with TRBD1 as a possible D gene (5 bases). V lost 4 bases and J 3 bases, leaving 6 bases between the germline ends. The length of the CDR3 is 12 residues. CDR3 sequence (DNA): TGTGCCAGCAGTTCGGGGGACTATGGCTACACCTTC. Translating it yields CASSSGDYGYTF.

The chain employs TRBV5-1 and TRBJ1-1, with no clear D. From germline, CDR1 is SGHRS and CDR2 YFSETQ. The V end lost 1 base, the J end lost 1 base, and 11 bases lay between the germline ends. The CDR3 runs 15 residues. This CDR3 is CASSLITEGNTEAFF. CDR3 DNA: TGCGCCAGCAGCTTGATTACAGAAGGGAACACTGAAGCTTTCTTT.

The chain's CDR3 is CAWRQSQGVEAFF. In DNA, the CDR3 is TGTGCCTGGAGGCAATCCCAGGGGGTTGAAGCTTTCTTT. This chain connects TRBV30 to TRBJ1-1; 7 bases align to TRBD1. The length of the CDR3 is 13 residues. Germline CDR1 is GTSNPN and CDR2 is SVGIG (reference sequence). The J segment lost 7 bases and the V segment lost 3 bases, leaving 8 bases of the junction unmatched.

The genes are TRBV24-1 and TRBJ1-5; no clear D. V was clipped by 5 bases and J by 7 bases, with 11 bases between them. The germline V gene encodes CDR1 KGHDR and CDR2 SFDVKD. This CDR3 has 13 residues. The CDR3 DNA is TGTGCCACCAGTGCTCTGGAGGGCCAGCCCCAGCATTTT. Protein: CATSALEGQPQHF.

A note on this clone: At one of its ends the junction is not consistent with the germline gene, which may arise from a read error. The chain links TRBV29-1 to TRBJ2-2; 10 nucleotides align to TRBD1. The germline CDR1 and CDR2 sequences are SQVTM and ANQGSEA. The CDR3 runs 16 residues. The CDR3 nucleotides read TGCAGCGTTGGCGGCGTCGGGACAGGGGTGCACCGGGGAGCTGTTTTT. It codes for CSVGGVGTGVHRGAVF.

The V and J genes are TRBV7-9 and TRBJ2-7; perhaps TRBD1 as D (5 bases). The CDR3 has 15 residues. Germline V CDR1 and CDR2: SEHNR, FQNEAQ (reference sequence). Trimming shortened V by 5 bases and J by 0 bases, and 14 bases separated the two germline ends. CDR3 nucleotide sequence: TGTGCCAGCAGCACAGACAGAAAGAGCTCCTACGAGCAGTACTTC. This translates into CASSTDRKSSYEQYF.